This is a list of T cell receptor beta chains from one sample in a study of T cell responses to AZD1222 COVID-19 vaccine. TCRdb's table, derived via immunoSEQ multiplex PCR, lists solely in-frame clones and lacks some. The sample shows some 200,000 clones, approximately 93% of them seen only once. The material was peripheral blood, obtained 28 days after the second AZD1222 dose. The receptors originated from an adult who received the AZD1222 COVID-19 vaccine. The CDR3 runs from the conserved cysteine through the conserved F or W. A D gene is named only where the DNA matches it firmly. Size values are once, few and many counts, or a class for expanded clones, and some rows have none.

TRBJ2-1,NA,TRBV29-1,NA,TGCAGCGTTGTAGAGGGGTACAATGAGCAGTTCTTC,CSVVEGYNEQFF
TRBJ2-5,NA,TRBV5-1,NA,TGCGCCAGCAGCTTGGTCTCAGTGGCTCAAGAGACCCAGTACTTC,CASSLVSVAQETQYF
TRBJ2-7,TRBD2,TRBV4-3,NA,TGCGCCAGCAGCCGGAACGGGGGGTCCTCCTACGAGCAGTACTTC,CASSRNGGSSYEQYF
TRBJ2-7,TRBD1,TRBV9,NA,TGTGCCAGCAGCTTGGGACAGGGAAAAGCCTACGAGCAGTACTTC,CASSLGQGKAYEQYF
TRBJ2-4,NA,TRBV6-5,NA,TGTGCCAGCCGATTGGACGGGGAAAACATTCAGTACTTC,CASRLDGENIQYF
TRBJ1-1,NA,TRBV9,NA,TGTGCCAGCAGCGTAGCATTGGGGGCTCGGGATACTGAAGCTTTCTTT,CASSVALGARDTEAFF
TRBJ1-1,NA,TRBV12-3/TRBV12-4,once,TGTGCCAGCAGTTTATCAGAGAACACTGAAGCTTTCTTT,CASSLSENTEAFF
TRBJ2-1,TRBD1,TRBV6-6,NA,TGTGCCAGCAGTCGGGGACAGGGGGAATTGAAACAGTTCTTC,CASSRGQGELKQFF
TRBJ1-6,NA,TRBV27,NA,TGTGCCAGCAGTTGGACAGCCAGCTCCTATAATTCACCCCTCCACTTT,CASSWTASSYNSPLHF
TRBJ1-2,NA,TRBV2,NA,TGTGCCAGCAGTGATTCATCAGAATTCTATGGCTACACCTTC,CASSDSSEFYGYTF
TRBJ1-1,TRBD1,TRBV23-1,few,TGCGCCAGCAGTCAATCACTCGGAGACAGGGCCAACACTGAAGCTTTCTTT,CASSQSLGDRANTEAFF
TRBJ1-3,NA,TRBV9,NA,TGTGCCAGCAGCGTAGCTACAGGGTACGGGACTGGAAACACCATATATTTT,CASSVATGYGTGNTIYF
TRBJ1-5,NA,TRBV5-1,NA,TGCGCCAGCGCGCAGGCGGAAAATCAGCCCCAGCATTTT,CASAQAENQPQHF
TRBJ1-3,NA,TRBV12-3/TRBV12-4,NA,TGTGCCAGCAGTTTCGATAGGGGAAACACCATATATTTT,CASSFDRGNTIYF
TRBJ2-1,TRBD2,TRBV7-3,NA,TGTGCCAGCAGCAACTTAGCGGGGGGGCCCCAAAGCCAGTTCTTC,CASSNLAGGPQSQFF
TRBJ1-5,NA,TRBV18,NA,TGTGCCAGCTCACCAGGGGGGCTGAATCAGCCCCAGCATTTT,CASSPGGLNQPQHF